A single sample is the source of the 10 T cell receptor beta chains below, sequenced in a study of CD8+CD57+ T cells in acquired aplastic anemia. CDR3 and TCR beta VDJ profiling relied on genomic DNA as the template. Each CDR3 protein is one row after TCRdb ran MiXCR on the reads. Of about 160,000 distinct CDR3 sequences listed, more than 45% were seen once; the top ten hold around 3%. Sequenced patients had shown CD8+CD57+ cell expansion by flow cytometry. Source material: sorted CD4+, CD8+, or CD8+CD57+ T cells (not recorded which) from PBMCs. The receptors were sampled from a human donor with aplastic anemia.

This clonotype was detected ten times or more. The chain couples TRBV5-1 to TRBJ2-1; TRBD2 matches at 9 bases. The CDR3 loop spans 17 amino acids. Germline CDR1 reads SGHRS; CDR2 reads YFSETQ. With V trimmed by 0 bases and J by 2 bases, 6 bases remained unmatched. The CDR3 bases are TGCGCCAGCAGCTTGGCCGAGGCGGGAGGGGCCTACAATGAGCAGTTCTTC. Translation gives CASSLAEAGGAYNEQFF.

This clonotype was counted many times. The chain combines TRBV29-1 with TRBJ2-3; 9 positions agree with TRBD2. Germline values: CDR1 SQVTM, CDR2 ANQGSEA. CDR3 length: 14 amino acids. V was pared by 1 base and J by 4 bases, with 3 bases of the junction left unmatched. The DNA of the CDR3 is TGCAGCGTTGAAGGCGCGGGAGGGCCAGATACGCAGTATTTT. This encodes CSVEGAGGPDTQYF.

The chain employs TRBV20-1 and TRBJ1-1; D unresolved. Germline V lookup: CDR1 DFQATT, CDR2 SNEGSKA (reference sequence). Trimming pared 0 bases from V and 7 bases from J, leaving 12 bases between. This CDR3 is 13 amino acids long. Written as DNA, the CDR3 is TGCAGTGCTAGAGACTCCTGGGAGAGTGAAGCTTTCTTT. It specifies CSARDSWESEAFF.

This clonotype has a handful of counts. The rearrangement uses TRBV4-1 and TRBJ1-1; a possible D gene is TRBD1 (5 bases). Trimming took 0 bases from V and 5 from J, leaving 19 bases between them. Germline values: CDR1 MGHRA, CDR2 YSYEKL. The CDR3 totals 17 residues. The CDR3 nucleotides are TGCGCCAGCAGCCAAGATCGCAATCCCCGGGAGGGGACTGAAGCTTTCTTT. Translating gives CASSQDRNPREGTEAFF.

In the case of this clonotype: One base away lies a much larger clone, so this may be a sequencing read error. V is TRBV5-1 and J is TRBJ2-4; no reliable D call. CDR1 is SGHRS and CDR2 is YFSETQ in the germline V gene. The CDR3 has 15 amino acids. Trimming removed 1 base from V and 0 bases from J, with 8 bases in between. The CDR3: CASSLPWIAKNIQYF. CDR3 DNA: TGCGCCAGCAGCTTGCCCTGGATAGCCAAAAACATTCAGTACTTC.

This clonotype occurred many times. This chain uses TRBV12-3 or TRBV12-4 with TRBJ2-5; the match to TRBD2 covers 8 bases. Trimming at V came to 3 bases and at J to 4 bases, leaving 4 bases not matched to a gene. The CDR3 has 14 residues. The CDR3 reads CASSLTGGRETQYF. The DNA of the CDR3 is TGTGCCAGCAGTTTGACGGGAGGGCGAGAGACCCAGTACTTC.

Comment on this clonotype: Relative to the germline gene, one junction end is altered; a read error may explain this. The chain recombines TRBV15 with TRBJ1-2, with no clear D. CDR3 length equals 15 residues. Germline CDR1 and CDR2: LNHNV and YYDKDF (reference sequence). CDR3 sequence (DNA): TGTGCCACCAGCCTTCCTTCTGCGAACAACTATGGCCACACCTTC. Its translation is CATSLPSANNYGHTF. Looking up the rest from reference TRBV15 and TRBJ1-2 gives the full variable domain: DAMVIQNPRYQVTQFGKPVTLSCSQTLNHNVMYWYQQKSSQAPKLLFHYYDKDFNNEADTPDNFQSRRPNTSFCFLDIRSPGLGDTAMYLCATSLPSANNYGHTFGSGTRLTVV.

This clonotype was recorded at least ten times. The rearrangement joins TRBV18 to TRBJ2-3, with 7 positions matching TRBD1. With V trimmed by 5 bases and J by 4 bases, 3 bases remained unmatched. The CDR3 spans 13 residues. Germline V lookup: CDR1 KGHSH, CDR2 LQKENI. CDR3 loop: CASSRQGADTQYF. The CDR3, as DNA: TGTGCCAGCTCAAGACAGGGTGCAGATACGCAGTATTTT.

The chain recombines TRBV9 with TRBJ2-1; D might be TRBD1 or TRBD2, each matching 5 bases. Germline lookup yields CDR1 SGDLS and CDR2 YYNGEE. With 0 bases removed from V and 3 bases from J, the gap between germline ends came to 13 bases. CDR3 length equals 16 residues. CDR3: CASSVGGRDFYNEQFF. Here the CDR3 DNA reads TGTGCCAGCAGCGTAGGGGGACGCGACTTCTACAATGAGCAGTTCTTC.

Ten or more counts support this clonotype. The chain recombines TRBV6-2 or TRBV6-3 with TRBJ2-3; perhaps TRBD1 as D (6 bases). There are 17 residues in the CDR3. Germline loops: CDR1 MNHEY, CDR2 SVGEGT. V lost 0 bases, J lost 0 bases, and 13 bases lay in between. The CDR3 nucleotides read TGTGCCAGCAGTTACTCGTGGACAGACTCGAGCACAGATACGCAGTATTTT. This sequence encodes CASSYSWTDSSTDTQYF.